The 9 T cell receptor beta chains presented below share a single source sample, sequenced in a study of OX40 agonist ivuxolimab in advanced cancers. Generated by immunoSEQ multiplex PCR, the TCRdb table keeps only in-frame clones and is missing some. The sample includes roughly 110,000 clones, roughly nine tenths of them seen just once. The input for sequencing was CD4+ or CD8+ T cells sorted from blood, taken in a trial of the OX40 agonist ivuxolimab. These receptors were obtained from an adult with an advanced solid tumor such as melanoma, head and neck, liver or kidney cancer.

The chain is built from TRBV4-3 and TRBJ1-5; no firm D call. Germline assignment: CDR1 LGHNA and CDR2 YSLEER. Trimming took off 4 bases at V and 4 bases at J, with 8 bases between the two ends. This CDR3 contains 13 residues. In DNA, the CDR3 is TGCGCCAGCAGCCCCGACGGAAATCAGCCCCAGCATTTT. Its protein product is CASSPDGNQPQHF.

The chain has TRBV28 and TRBJ2-5; D may be TRBD1 (6 bases). Germline CDR1 reads MDHEN; CDR2 reads SYDVKM. V dropped 9 bases and J dropped 4 bases, with 21 bases sitting between them. The CDR3 is made up of 15 amino acids. The CDR3: CASLTPQGPAETQYF. Here the CDR3 DNA reads TGTGCCAGTCTTACCCCGCAGGGGCCGGCAGAGACCCAGTACTTC.

This clone was observed once. This chain connects TRBV27 to TRBJ2-7; 12 nucleotides line up with TRBD2. Germline-derived CDR1 and CDR2 are MNHEY and SMNVEV (reference sequence). J lost 1 base, V lost 5 bases, and 9 bases had no gene match. The CDR3 is made up of 17 amino acids. This chain's CDR3 is CASSPSVGLAGSYEQYF. Written as DNA, the CDR3 is TGTGCCAGCAGTCCGTCAGTAGGACTAGCGGGGTCCTACGAGCAGTACTTC.

This rearrangement joins TRBV5-1 to TRBJ2-2; no definite D call. The CDR3 has 11 residues. V was clipped by 6 bases and J by 6 bases, with 6 bases between them. From germline, CDR1 is SGHRS and CDR2 YFSETQ. As DNA, the CDR3 is TGCGCCAGCATCGAAGCCGGGGAGCTGTTTTTT. The encoded protein is CASIEAGELFF.

The gene calls are TRBV7-2 and TRBJ2-3; D gene uncertain. V was pared by 1 base and J by 4 bases, with 6 bases between. Germline V gene lookup returns CDR1 SGHTA and CDR2 FQGNSA. CDR3 length: 13 residues. The CDR3 protein is CASSLGLPDTQYF. The CDR3 coding sequence is TGTGCCAGCAGCTTAGGACTTCCAGATACGCAGTATTTT.

This clone has only one observation. The chain couples TRBV4-1 to TRBJ2-1, with a weak D call TRBD2 (6 bases). Trimming took off 0 bases at V and 4 bases at J, with 10 bases between the two ends. Germline V gene sequence: CDR1 MGHRA, CDR2 YSYEKL. This CDR3 contains 15 residues. The CDR3 nucleotides read TGCGCCAGCAGCCAAGACCGGGACTCTTACAATGAGCAGTTCTTC. Encoded protein: CASSQDRDSYNEQFF.

A single count supports this clone. V gene TRBV25-1 combines with J gene TRBJ1-4, with D uncertain. Per germline, CDR1 MGHDK and CDR2 SYGVNS. Trimming took 2 bases from V and 8 from J, leaving 3 bases between them. This CDR3 has 11 residues. The CDR3 loop reads CASSEREKLFF. In DNA form, the CDR3 reads TGTGCCAGCAGTGAAAGGGAAAAACTGTTTTTT.

V gene TRBV7-2 combines with J gene TRBJ2-6, with TRBD1 as a possible D gene (5 bases). The CDR3 is 16 amino acids. V gave up 6 bases and J gave up 4 bases, with 16 bases separating them. Germline V gene sequence: CDR1 SGHTA, CDR2 FQGNSA. The CDR3 region has the DNA TGTGCCAGCAGTTACAGCAGGGCGTCGGGGGCCAACGTCCTGACTTTC. Its protein is CASSYSRASGANVLTF.

This clone was observed once. The V call is TRBV5-1, the J call TRBJ1-3, with a weak D call TRBD1 (5 bases). With 3 bases removed from V and 4 bases from J, the gap between germline ends came to 14 bases. The CDR3 totals 15 residues. Germline CDR1 is SGHRS and CDR2 is YFSETQ. DNA of the CDR3: TGCGCCAGCAGCTCGGGGACGCCAAGGGGAAACACCATATATTTT. It yields the protein CASSSGTPRGNTIYF.